A selection of T cell receptor beta chains follows, all from one sample in a study of control samples from healthy donors and cancer patients. TCRdb's copy holds only in-frame clones and misses some; the assay was immunoSEQ multiplex PCR. This sample has some 130,000 clones, with approximately 92% found just once. Sequenced: blood. The source of these receptors is a man between 18 and 35 years old in good health. Each CDR3 is given with its conserved first and last residue. The D gene is left open where the match is weak.

D gene | J gene | V gene | CDR3 DNA | CDR3 protein
NA | TRBJ2-1 | TRBV2 | TGTGCCAGCACCCTTACAGGAGGCTACAATGAGCAGTTCTTC | CASTLTGGYNEQFF
NA | TRBJ2-5 | TRBV28 | TGTGCCAGCAGTTTCTTGGGCTCTGCGGAGACCCAGTACTTC | CASSFLGSAETQYF
NA | TRBJ1-1 | TRBV5-1 | TGCGCCAGCAGCTTGTATATAGGTGGGGGGGCGAACACTGAAGCTTTCTTT | CASSLYIGGGANTEAFF
NA | TRBJ2-7 | TRBV5-3 | TGTGCCAGCGTTACCTACGAGCAGTACTTC | CASVTYEQYF
NA | TRBJ2-5 | TRBV5-6 | TGTGCCAGCAGCCTGGTGGGGAGGCTGGAGAAAGAGACCCAGTACTTC | CASSLVGRLEKETQYF
TRBD1 | TRBJ1-2 | TRBV4-1 | TGCGCCAGCAGCCAACACCCAGAAAGGACAGGTCATGGCTACACCTTC | CASSQHPERTGHGYTF
NA | TRBJ1-5 | TRBV30 | TGTGCCTGGAGTGTACGGGAGGATCAGCCCCAGCATTTT | CAWSVREDQPQHF
NA | TRBJ1-2 | TRBV12-3/TRBV12-4 | TGTGCCAGCAGTCGACAGGTTGGCTATGGCTACACCTTC | CASSRQVGYGYTF
NA | TRBJ2-7 | TRBV28 | TGTGCCAGCAGCCCGATACTGGGGCCAAGCTACGAGCAGTACTTC | CASSPILGPSYEQYF
NA | TRBJ2-5 | TRBV4-2 | TGTGCCAGCAGCCAAGATCCCGCAAAGACCCAGTACTTC | CASSQDPAKTQYF
NA | TRBJ1-6 | TRBV2 | TGTGCCAGCAGTTTACCCAGGAGGGATTCACCCCTCCACTTT | CASSLPRRDSPLHF